The subject of this entry is one T cell receptor beta chain. Its antigen is not yet known. No much larger clone exists at a distance of one base, and base qualities are not known. The library was built by means of the immunoSEQ multiplex PCR assay. TCRdb took this table from immuneACCESS and kept in-frame rearrangements with V and J called. Such tables lack part of the clones; where checked against another copy, unresolved V genes explain under half of the gap, and the rest is unexplained. The sample data list tens of thousands of clones, and roughly 89% of these were observed just once. Jointly, the top ten make up less than 2% of the sample. Interpreted using the paper, the treatment or condition label stands for: preoperative locoregional IRX-2 cytokine immunotherapy. The samples were obtained from a phase Ib study that tested preoperative, locoregional IRX-2 cytokine immunotherapy designed to prime immune responses. Donors were patients with early-stage breast cancer who received IRX-2 before surgery.

This record comes from a study of preoperative IRX-2 immunotherapy in early breast cancer (dated by TCRdb to about 2019). This TCR was sampled from a human donor with breast cancer. Sequenced here: tumor tissue, sampled after IRX-2 immunotherapy.

For the CDR3, the sequence is CASSLQEIGGNTIYF. The bases are TGCGCCAGCAGCTTGCAGGAGATCGGCGGAAACACCATATATTTT. The rearranged segments are TRBV5-1 and TRBJ1-3; the D gene remains uncertain. The germline V gene specifies SGHRS as CDR1 and YFSETQ as CDR2. Spanning cysteine to phenylalanine, the CDR3 consists of 15 amino acids. Just CDR3 DNA is preserved here, 45 bases in frame from base 1. At the junction V is shortened by 1 base and J by 4 bases, with 12 bases in between. The CDR3, completed at both ends by the reference TRBV5-1 and TRBJ1-3 genes, gives the full variable domain KAGVTQTPRYLIKTRGQQVTLSCSPISGHRSVSWYQQTPGQGLQFLFEYFSETQRNKGNFPGRFSGRQFSNSRSEMNVSTLELGDSALYLCASSLQEIGGNTIYFGEGSWLTVV.